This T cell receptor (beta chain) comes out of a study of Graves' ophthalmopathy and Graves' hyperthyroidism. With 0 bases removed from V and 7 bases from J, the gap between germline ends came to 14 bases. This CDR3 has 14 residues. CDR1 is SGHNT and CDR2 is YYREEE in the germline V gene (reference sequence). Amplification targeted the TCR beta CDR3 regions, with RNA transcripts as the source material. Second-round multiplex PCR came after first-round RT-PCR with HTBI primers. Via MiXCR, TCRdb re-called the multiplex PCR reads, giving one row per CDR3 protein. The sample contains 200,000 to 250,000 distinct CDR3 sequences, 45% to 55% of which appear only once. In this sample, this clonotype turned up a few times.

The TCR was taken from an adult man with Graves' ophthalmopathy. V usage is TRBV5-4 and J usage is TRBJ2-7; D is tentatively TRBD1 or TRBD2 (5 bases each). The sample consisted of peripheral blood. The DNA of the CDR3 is TGTGCCAGCAGCTTGGATTTGGGGGATCGGGAGCAGTACTTC. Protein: CASSLDLGDREQYF.